This passage covers 7 T cell receptor beta chains from one sample sequenced in a study of STAT5B mutations in CD4+ large granular lymphocyte leukemia (dated by TCRdb to about 2022). The library was made by the immunoSEQ multiplex PCR assay. TCRdb re-hosts the immuneACCESS table, in-frame sequences only. Its copies lack some clones; in the studies checked, an unresolved V gene accounts for under half of them, and the cause for the rest is not known. This sample comprises tens of thousands of clones, about four fifths of them detected only once. Of the sample, 3.6% falls within the top ten clones. The sequenced material came from CD4+ T cells from blood buffy coats. The receptors shown here come from a human donor in good health.

The table lists this clone with a count of one. The chain joins TRBV7-6 to TRBJ1-5; D gene uncertain. The ends were cut back, 1 base at V and 0 bases at J, with 7 bases in the middle. CDR1 and CDR2 from the germline V gene are SGHVS and FNYEAQ. CDR3 size: 15 residues. The CDR3 loop reads CASSLGANSNQPQHF. The CDR3, as DNA: TGTGCCAGCAGCTTAGGGGCCAATAGCAATCAGCCCCAGCATTTT.

This rearrangement joins TRBV6-6 to TRBJ1-2; D might be TRBD1 (5 bases). Looked up from germline, CDR1 is MNHNY and CDR2 is SVGAGI (reference sequence). The CDR3 contains 13 residues. The V end lost 8 bases, the J end lost 6 bases, and 16 bases lay between the germline ends. The CDR3 nucleotides read TGTGCCAGCGGCGGCGACAGCTTCCATGGCTACACCTTC. It encodes CASGGDSFHGYTF.

The chain carries TRBV9 and TRBJ1-6; the D gene is possibly TRBD1 (5 bases). This CDR3 is built from 16 residues. Deletions cut 2 bases from V and 6 bases from J, with 15 bases between. CDR1 SGDLS and CDR2 YYNGEE come from the germline V gene. The CDR3, as DNA: TGTGCCAGCAGCGTGGGACCCTCGGACTCTAATTCACCCCTCCACTTT. It encodes CASSVGPSDSNSPLHF.

The chain is built from TRBV4-3 and TRBJ1-1, with 8 bases lining up with TRBD1. Germline V gene data show CDR1 as LGHNA and CDR2 as YSLEER. V was pared by 1 base and J by 3 bases, with 7 bases of the junction left unmatched. This CDR3 comprises 16 residues. CDR3 sequence reads: CASSQVQGAKDTEAFF. In nucleotides, the CDR3 is TGCGCCAGCAGCCAAGTTCAGGGGGCGAAGGACACTGAAGCTTTCTTT.

This clone was seen a single time. This chain joins TRBV5-1 and TRBJ2-2; D ambiguous. This CDR3 has 14 residues. V was clipped by 2 bases and J by 2 bases, with 7 bases between them. Germline lookup yields CDR1 SGHRS and CDR2 YFSETQ. The CDR3 spells CASSLRPNTGELFF. The CDR3 DNA is TGCGCCAGCAGCTTAAGACCCAACACCGGGGAGCTGTTTTTT. Combining the CDR3 with reference TRBV5-1 and TRBJ2-2 gives the whole variable domain KAGVTQTPRYLIKTRGQQVTLSCSPISGHRSVSWYQQTPGQGLQFLFEYFSETQRNKGNFPGRFSGRQFSNSRSEMNVSTLELGDSALYLCASSLRPNTGELFFGEGSRLTVL.

The chain uses TRBV30 and TRBJ2-3; D gene unclear. The CDR3 extends over 11 amino acids. CDR1 is GTSNPN, CDR2 SVGIG, per germline (reference sequence). V lost 2 bases, J lost 4 bases, and 4 bases lay in between. CDR3 protein: CAWSRPDTQYF. In DNA form, the CDR3 reads TGTGCCTGGAGTAGGCCAGATACGCAGTATTTT. The full variable domain, its missing parts supplied by reference TRBV30 and TRBJ2-3, is SQTIHQWPATLVQPVGSPLSLECTVEGTSNPNLYWYRQAAGRGLQLLFYSVGIGQISSEVPQNLSASRPQDRQFILSSKKLLLSDSGFYLCAWSRPDTQYFGPGTRLTVL.

The chain recombines TRBV5-1 with TRBJ1-3, with D unresolved. V shed 5 bases and J shed 1 base, with 10 bases lying between them. Per the germline V gene, CDR1 is SGHRS and CDR2 is YFSETQ. This CDR3 has 14 residues. The CDR3 nucleotides read TGCGCCAGCAGGAGGGAATTATCTGGAAACACCATATATTTT. Protein: CASRRELSGNTIYF.